One sample yielded the 31 T cell receptor beta chains listed below, sequenced in a study of shared clonotypes between healthy human individuals. Sequencing used immunoSEQ multiplex PCR; TCRdb keeps in-frame clones, though not all of them. There are around 300,000 clones in the sample; around 86% occur only once, and roughly 17% lies in the top ten. Sequencing used memory CD8+ T cells sorted from blood. Noted subset: CD45RO+ cells pooled with CCR7-negative TemRA cells. The receptors here all came from a man between 18 and 35 years old in good health.

Remarks on this clone: Other DNA sequences in the same sample also yield this CDR3. The gene calls are TRBV5-1 and TRBJ1-1; TRBD1 might be the D (5 bases). Germline loops: CDR1 SGHRS, CDR2 YFSETQ. The CDR3 is 14 residues long. Deletions cut 4 bases from V and 0 bases from J, with 10 bases between. CDR3 bases: TGCGCCAGCAGCAGGACGGGGGTGAACACTGAAGCTTTCTTT. Its translation is CASSRTGVNTEAFF. Full variable domain (missing parts from reference TRBV5-1 and TRBJ1-1): KAGVTQTPRYLIKTRGQQVTLSCSPISGHRSVSWYQQTPGQGLQFLFEYFSETQRNKGNFPGRFSGRQFSNSRSEMNVSTLELGDSALYLCASSRTGVNTEAFFGQGTRLTVV.

The chain has TRBV7-9 and TRBJ2-7; D ambiguous. Germline CDR1 reads SEHNR; CDR2 reads FQNEAQ (reference sequence). V lost 4 bases, J lost 5 bases, and 6 bases lay in between. The CDR3 covers 11 residues. DNA of the CDR3: TGTGCCAGCAGCTACGACCACGAGCAGTACTTC. Encoded protein: CASSYDHEQYF.

The genes are TRBV7-9 and TRBJ2-1; 13 bases are shared with TRBD2. The trim removed 3 bases at V and 6 bases at J, leaving 14 bases unmatched. Per the germline V gene, CDR1 is SEHNR and CDR2 is FQNEAQ (reference sequence). The CDR3 loop spans 19 amino acids. This CDR3 reads CASSFRTSGSPLSLNEQFF. For the CDR3, the DNA is TGTGCCAGCAGCTTCCGGACTAGCGGGAGCCCCCTCAGCCTCAATGAGCAGTTCTTC.

Points on this clone: Distinct nucleotide sequences in the sample also encode this CDR3. This chain connects TRBV4-3 to TRBJ2-1; 8 positions match TRBD1. The junction had 1 base not matched to a gene; V was cut back by 1 base and J by 2 bases. The CDR3 sequence is 15 residues long. Per germline, CDR1 LGHNA and CDR2 YSLEER. The CDR3 coding sequence is TGCGCCAGCAGCCAAGGGACAGGGACCTACAATGAGCAGTTCTTC. Translation gives CASSQGTGTYNEQFF.

This chain connects TRBV2 to TRBJ1-6; TRBD1 is a possible D gene (5 bases). V was pared by 5 bases and J by 10 bases, with 21 bases between. The CDR3 loop spans 16 amino acids. CDR1 and CDR2 (germline): SNHLY, FYNNEI. The chain's CDR3 is CASSLNPVGGGSPLHF. In DNA, the CDR3 is TGTGCCAGCAGTCTCAACCCTGTCGGGGGAGGGTCACCCCTCCACTTT.

The chain joins TRBV6-5 to TRBJ2-7, with 7 bases identical to TRBD2. The CDR3 covers 13 residues. With V trimmed by 5 bases and J by 1 base, 2 bases remained unmatched. Germline CDR1 is MNHEY and CDR2 is SVGAGI. The CDR3 here is CASSMRGSYEQYF. The CDR3 DNA reads as TGTGCCAGCAGTATGCGGGGGTCCTACGAGCAGTACTTC.

This chain links TRBV28 with TRBJ1-2; 7 nucleotides match TRBD1. Germline CDR1 reads MDHEN; CDR2 reads SYDVKM. With V trimmed by 3 bases and J by 4 bases, 5 bases remained unmatched. The CDR3 consists of 14 residues. This CDR3 is CASSFVGTAYGYTF. CDR3 nucleotide sequence: TGTGCCAGCAGTTTTGTGGGGACAGCCTATGGCTACACCTTC.

This clone appeared once. V is TRBV7-9 and J is TRBJ2-1; 9 nucleotides agree with TRBD1. The CDR3 contains 16 residues. With V trimmed by 3 bases and J by 4 bases, 7 bases remained unmatched. Germline V gives CDR1 SEHNR, CDR2 FQNEAQ (reference sequence). The CDR3, as DNA: TGTGCCAGCAGCTTGTACAGGGGGCTTCGATACAATGAGCAGTTCTTC. Encoded protein: CASSLYRGLRYNEQFF. The full variable domain, rest sourced from reference TRBV7-9 and TRBJ2-1, is DTGVSQNPRHKITKRGQNVTFRCDPISEHNRLYWYRQTLGQGPEFLTYFQNEAQLEKSRLLSDRFSAERPKGSFSTLEIQRTEQGDSAMYLCASSLYRGLRYNEQFFGPGTRLTVL.

Comment on this clone: The identical CDR3 is also encoded by other nucleotide sequences in the sample. The chain couples TRBV6-1 to TRBJ2-7; TRBD1 agrees at 7 bases. Losses at the gene ends were 3 bases for V and 2 bases for J; bases not matched to a gene: 1. The CDR3 has 13 residues. Germline loops: CDR1 MNHNS, CDR2 SASEGT. In DNA form, the CDR3 reads TGTGCCAGCAGTGAGAGGGGGCCCTACGAGCAGTACTTC. Protein: CASSERGPYEQYF.

This sequence joins TRBV6-1 and TRBJ1-1; 9 bases are a match to TRBD1. V was clipped by 2 bases and J by 3 bases; unmatched bases: 4. The CDR3 totals 15 residues. Looked up from germline, CDR1 is MNHNS and CDR2 is SASEGT. As DNA, the CDR3 is TGTGCCAGCAGTGAATTGACAGGGGGTGACACTGAAGCTTTCTTT. It encodes CASSELTGGDTEAFF.

The chain carries TRBV29-1 and TRBJ2-7, with D hard to call. The CDR3 consists of 12 residues. CDR1 and CDR2 (germline): SQVTM, ANQGSEA. V lost 0 bases, J lost 6 bases, and 9 bases lay in between. This chain's CDR3 is CSVEDLRSEQYF. In DNA, the CDR3 is TGCAGCGTTGAAGATCTTAGGAGCGAGCAGTACTTC.

The CDR3 DNA reads TGCAGCGTCCCGGGGTCAGAGGGGGGCTACACCTTC. This sequence encodes CSVPGSEGGYTF. The rearrangement joins TRBV29-1 to TRBJ1-2, with a tentative D call TRBD1 (5 bases). Per the germline V gene, CDR1 is SQVTM and CDR2 is ANQGSEA. There are 12 residues in the CDR3. Trimming removed 6 bases at V and 8 bases at J, with 16 bases between.

This clone has ten or more counts. The genes are TRBV6-1 and TRBJ2-1; D remains unclear. CDR1 and CDR2 from the germline V gene are MNHNS and SASEGT. V lost 8 bases and J 7 bases, leaving 9 bases between the germline ends. The CDR3 covers 11 residues. The CDR3 reads CASGFVNEQFF. The CDR3 bases are TGTGCCAGCGGATTTGTAAATGAGCAGTTCTTC.

The chain joins TRBV30 to TRBJ2-7, with a possible D match to TRBD1 (6 bases). Trimming stripped 0 bases from V and 5 bases from J, with 14 bases between. The length of the CDR3 is 14 residues. CDR1 and CDR2 (germline): GTSNPN, SVGIG (reference sequence). This chain's CDR3 is CAWSVKWGLNEQYF. Here the CDR3 DNA reads TGTGCCTGGAGTGTAAAGTGGGGGCTCAACGAGCAGTACTTC. Full variable domain (missing parts from reference TRBV30 and TRBJ2-7): SQTIHQWPATLVQPVGSPLSLECTVEGTSNPNLYWYRQAAGRGLQLLFYSVGIGQISSEVPQNLSASRPQDRQFILSSKKLLLSDSGFYLCAWSVKWGLNEQYFGPGTRLTVT.

The V gene is TRBV11-2, the J gene TRBJ2-5, with no clear D. Trimming took 0 bases from V and 5 from J, leaving 10 bases between them. The germline V gene encodes CDR1 SGHAT and CDR2 FQNNGV. CDR3 size: 14 residues. CDR3 in amino acids: CASSLDIVAETQYF. The CDR3 DNA follows: TGTGCCAGCAGCTTAGATATAGTCGCGGAGACCCAGTACTTC.

The count of this clone is one. The gene calls are TRBV4-2 and TRBJ2-1; 7 positions agree with TRBD2. Germline CDR1 LGHNA, CDR2 YNFKEQ. V shed 3 bases and J 2 bases; nucleotides not matched to a gene: 10. The CDR3 contains 17 residues. CDR3 sequence (DNA): TGTGCCAGCAGCCAGGGCCGAGCGGGGAGGGCCTACAATGAGCAGTTCTTC. Translated: CASSQGRAGRAYNEQFF.

The chain recombines TRBV4-3 with TRBJ2-2, with TRBD2 matching over 7 bases. CDR1 and CDR2 from the germline V gene are LGHNA and YSLEER. The V gene end was trimmed by 0 bases and the J gene end by 6 bases; junction bases not matched to a gene: 10. CDR3 size: 17 residues. The CDR3 DNA follows: TGCGCCAGCAGCCAAGATCGGTCAACTAGCGCCCCCGGGGAGCTGTTTTTT. Protein sequence: CASSQDRSTSAPGELFF.

This clone was picked up one time. The genes are TRBV9 and TRBJ1-1; D gene unclear. Germline values: CDR1 SGDLS, CDR2 YYNGEE. The CDR3 extends over 14 amino acids. V was clipped by 0 bases and J by 0 bases, with 6 bases between them. The CDR3 DNA reads TGTGCCAGCAGCGTAGGGGGAATGAACACTGAAGCTTTCTTT. This gives the protein CASSVGGMNTEAFF.

This chain's CDR3 is CASTYTGTGVYEQYF. The CDR3 DNA reads TGTGCCAGCACCTATACCGGGACAGGGGTCTACGAGCAGTACTTC. This chain connects TRBV27 to TRBJ2-7, with 10 bases that match TRBD1. The germline gives CDR1 MNHEY, CDR2 SMNVEV (reference sequence). Trimming removed 7 bases from V and 3 bases from J; junction bases left unmatched: 9. The CDR3 spans 15 residues.

The J gene is TRBJ1-4, the V gene TRBV6-5; D may be TRBD1 (6 bases). Trimming cost V 4 bases and J 6 bases, with 12 bases left between them. Looked up from germline, CDR1 is MNHEY and CDR2 is SVGAGI. The CDR3 totals 14 residues. DNA of the CDR3: TGTGCCAGCAGTTCTTCAGGGGAGGATGAAAAACTGTTTTTT. Translated, it gives CASSSSGEDEKLFF.

The J gene is TRBJ2-1, the V gene TRBV28, with TRBD1 matching over 7 bases. Trimming took 6 bases from V and 0 from J; bases not matched to a gene: 8. Germline assignment: CDR1 MDHEN and CDR2 SYDVKM. CDR3 length: 16 amino acids. The CDR3 is CASSSRQGDSYNEQFF. The CDR3 region has the DNA TGTGCCAGCAGCTCTCGACAGGGCGACTCCTACAATGAGCAGTTCTTC. Combining the CDR3 with reference TRBV28 and TRBJ2-1 gives the whole variable domain DVKVTQSSRYLVKRTGEKVFLECVQDMDHENMFWYRQDPGLGLRLIYFSYDVKMKEKGDIPEGYSVSREKKERFSLILESASTNQTSMYLCASSSRQGDSYNEQFFGPGTRLTVL.

A few counts support this clone. This sequence joins TRBV28 and TRBJ1-2; no clear D gene. The length of the CDR3 is 12 residues. V gave up 6 bases and J gave up 13 bases, with 18 bases separating them. Germline CDR1 MDHEN, CDR2 SYDVKM. CDR3 amino acids: CASSLPWTEPTF. In DNA form, the CDR3 reads TGTGCCAGCAGCCTCCCCTGGACGGAGCCCACCTTC.

The chain recombines TRBV4-1 with TRBJ1-6; no definite D call. In germline, CDR1 is MGHRA, CDR2 YSYEKL. CDR3 length: 14 residues. The ends were cut back, 1 base at V and 5 bases at J, with 6 bases in the middle. The CDR3 bases are TGCGCCAGCAGCCAAGTGAGTGATAATTCACCCCTCCACTTT. Its translation: CASSQVSDNSPLHF.

The chain uses TRBV7-6 and TRBJ1-1; D gene unclear. This CDR3 region has 15 residues. V lost 4 bases, J lost 3 bases, and 15 bases lay in between. CDR1 and CDR2 from the germline V gene are SGHVS and FNYEAQ. The CDR3 DNA reads TGTGCCAGCAGCTACCAAGGGATAACATACACTGAAGCTTTCTTT. This gives the protein CASSYQGITYTEAFF.

CDR3 sequence (DNA): TGTGCCAGCAGCCCCGGGGGAGCGGGGGGAGTGGCAGAGACCCAGTACTTC. Amino acids: CASSPGGAGGVAETQYF. This sequence joins TRBV13 and TRBJ2-5; 9 nucleotides agree with TRBD2. J was trimmed by 4 bases and V by 5 bases; bases with no gene match: 14. This CDR3 contains 17 residues. CDR1 is PRHDT and CDR2 is FYEKMQ in the germline V gene (reference sequence). The full variable domain, in which reference TRBV13 and TRBJ2-5 provide the parts outside the CDR3, is AAGVIQSPRHLIKEKRETATLKCYPIPRHDTVYWYQQGPGQDPQFLISFYEKMQSDKGSIPDRFSAQQFSDYHSELNMSSLELGDSALYFCASSPGGAGGVAETQYFGPGTRLLVL.

The V and J genes are TRBV7-9 and TRBJ2-7, with TRBD1 as a possible D gene (6 bases). Germline lookup yields CDR1 SEHNR and CDR2 FQNEAQ (reference sequence). CDR3 length: 14 residues. V was clipped by 5 bases and J by 2 bases, with 13 bases between them. For the CDR3, the DNA is TGTGCCAGCAGCAACAGGGATATAACCTACGAGCAGTACTTC. Its protein product is CASSNRDITYEQYF.

The chain has TRBV27 and TRBJ2-7; 8 bases agree with TRBD1. V gave up 3 bases and J gave up 3 bases; unmatched junction bases: 10. The CDR3 has 16 amino acids. Germline loops: CDR1 MNHEY, CDR2 SMNVEV (reference sequence). CDR3 region: CASSFSTGQVSYEQYF. CDR3 nucleotide sequence: TGTGCCAGCAGTTTCTCCACGGGACAGGTCAGCTACGAGCAGTACTTC.

J is TRBJ2-5 and V is TRBV5-6, with D tentatively TRBD1 (6 bases). This CDR3 is 17 amino acids long. V shed 2 bases and J shed 0 bases, with 17 bases lying between them. Germline-derived CDR1 and CDR2 are SGHDT and YYEEEE. The CDR3 protein is CASSLPGTNLYQETQYF. CDR3 sequence (DNA): TGTGCCAGCAGCTTACCCGGGACAAACCTGTACCAAGAGACCCAGTACTTC.

In its sample, this clone was seen once. The chain uses TRBV5-4 and TRBJ2-7, with 7 positions matching TRBD2. Germline V lookup: CDR1 SGHNT, CDR2 YYREEE (reference sequence). V dropped 10 bases and J dropped 0; count of bases not matched to a gene: 7. The CDR3 spans 13 residues. The CDR3: CALSGGGSYEQYF. The CDR3 region has the DNA TGTGCCCTGTCAGGCGGGGGCTCCTACGAGCAGTACTTC.

The V call is TRBV6-5, the J call TRBJ1-1; D ambiguous. CDR1 is MNHEY, CDR2 SVGAGI, per germline. This CDR3 has 12 amino acids. Trimming cost V 4 bases and J 6 bases, with 9 bases left between them. CDR3 in amino acids: CASSSFGPEAFF. CDR3 nucleotides: TGTGCCAGCAGTTCCTTTGGTCCTGAAGCTTTCTTT.

The CDR3 nucleotides are TGTGCCAGCAGTGATTGGACCGCTAGCTCCTACGAGCAGTACTTC. This encodes CASSDWTASSYEQYF. This sequence joins TRBV2 and TRBJ2-7; D remains ambiguous. Germline V gives CDR1 SNHLY, CDR2 FYNNEI. V was trimmed by 3 bases and J by 0 bases, leaving 12 bases between them. The CDR3 runs to 15 residues.